This T cell receptor beta chain comes out of a study of CD8+ T cells in alopecia areata. Study-wide background: It was oral tofacitinib, at 5 to 10 mg twice daily, that treated patients received.

A remark on this clone: What it binds is not known.

Investigators isolated RNA and reverse transcribed it into cDNA to act as the sequencing template. Only in-frame clones appear in the TCRdb table, and some are missing; sequencing was by immunoSEQ multiplex PCR. Altogether under 110,000 clones are present, just under 60% being singletons, with the ten largest covering roughly 17%. The study's findings and limits: Scalp clonality and expanded CD8+ clones among the top 100 were significantly decreased by tofacitinib. Clonality was higher in lesional than normal scalp, especially in alopecia totalis/universalis.

Treatment of the sample: oral pan-JAK inhibitor, 5-10 mg twice daily. Peripheral blood and lesional scalp punch biopsies were taken from alopecia areata patients. V was shortened by 0 bases and J by 10 bases, with 15 bases between the two germline ends. CDR1 and CDR2 (germline): SGHDT, YYEEEE. The CDR3 has 14 residues. V and J are TRBV5-6 and TRBJ2-3; D possibly corresponds to TRBD1 (5 bases). The origin of this receptor is a human donor with alopecia areata. Sequences were derived from CD8+ T cells sorted from blood, sampled between weeks 55 and 70, from a patient treated with tofacitinib. CDR3 sequence: CASSLAAGKKAQYF. In DNA form, the CDR3 reads TGTGCCAGCAGCTTGGCGGCAGGGAAAAAAGCGCAGTATTTT.